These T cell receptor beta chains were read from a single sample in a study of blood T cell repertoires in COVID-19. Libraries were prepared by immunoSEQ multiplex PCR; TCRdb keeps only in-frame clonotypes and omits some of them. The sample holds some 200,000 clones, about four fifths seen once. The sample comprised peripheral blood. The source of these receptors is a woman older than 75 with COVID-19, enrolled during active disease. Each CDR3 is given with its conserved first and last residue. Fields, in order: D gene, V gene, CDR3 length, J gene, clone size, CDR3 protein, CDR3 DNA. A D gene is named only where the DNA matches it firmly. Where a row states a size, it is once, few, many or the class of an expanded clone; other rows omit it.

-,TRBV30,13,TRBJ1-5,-,CAWSVGDSQPQHF,TGTGCCTGGAGTGTAGGGGACTCACAGCCCCAGCATTTT
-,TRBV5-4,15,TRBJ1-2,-,CASSLEAKANYGYTF,TGTGCCAGCAGCTTGGAAGCGAAGGCTAACTATGGCTACACCTTC
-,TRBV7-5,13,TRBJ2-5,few,CVRSPTYVETQYF,TGTGTCAGAAGCCCTACCTACGTAGAGACCCAGTACTTC
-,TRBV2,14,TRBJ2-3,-,CASSEQASTDTQYF,TGTGCCAGCAGTGAACAGGCAAGCACAGATACGCAGTATTTT
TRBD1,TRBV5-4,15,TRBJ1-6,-,CASSLDRGLNSPLHF,TGTGCCAGCAGCTTGGACAGGGGGCTTAATTCACCCCTCCACTTT
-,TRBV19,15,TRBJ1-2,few,CASSLDWNVFYGYTF,TGTGCCAGTAGTCTGGACTGGAATGTTTTCTATGGCTACACCTTC
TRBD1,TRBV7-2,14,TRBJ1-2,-,CASSSTDRGNGYTF,TGTGCCAGCAGCTCTACGGACAGGGGGAATGGCTACACCTTC
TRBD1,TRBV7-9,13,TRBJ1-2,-,CASSRTGTGSYTF,TGTGCCAGCAGCAGGACAGGTACTGGCTCCTACACCTTC
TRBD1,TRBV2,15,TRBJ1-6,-,CASSDEGTGASPLHF,TGTGCCAGCAGTGACGAAGGGACAGGGGCTTCACCCCTCCACTTT
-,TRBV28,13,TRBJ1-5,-,CASSWAGNQPQHF,TGTGCCAGCAGTTGGGCAGGCAATCAGCCCCAGCATTTT
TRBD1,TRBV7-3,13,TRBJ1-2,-,CASSPGQGYGYTF,TGTGCCAGCAGCCCAGGACAGGGCTATGGCTACACCTTC
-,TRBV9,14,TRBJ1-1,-,CASSALTGGTEAFF,TGTGCCAGCAGCGCCCTGACAGGAGGCACTGAAGCTTTCTTT
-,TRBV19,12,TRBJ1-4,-,CASNAVGEKLFF,TGTGCCAGTAACGCGGTCGGTGAAAAACTGTTTTTT
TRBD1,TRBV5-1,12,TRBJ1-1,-,CASSRQGTEAFF,TGCGCCAGCAGCAGACAGGGAACTGAAGCTTTCTTT
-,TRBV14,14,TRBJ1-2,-,CASSPSHRVGGYTF,TGTGCCAGCAGCCCGTCACACAGGGTTGGTGGCTACACCTTC
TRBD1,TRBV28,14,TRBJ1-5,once,CASSPDRVNQPQHF,TGTGCCAGCAGCCCGGACAGGGTAAATCAGCCCCAGCATTTT
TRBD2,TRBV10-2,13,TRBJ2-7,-,CATSSRGRTEQYF,TGCGCCACCTCATCGCGCGGGAGAACCGAGCAGTACTTC
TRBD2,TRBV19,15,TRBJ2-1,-,CASSPLAGGHNEQFF,TGTGCCAGTAGTCCGCTAGCGGGGGGCCACAATGAGCAGTTCTTC
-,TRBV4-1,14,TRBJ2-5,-,CASSWVPDGETQYF,TGCGCCAGCAGTTGGGTTCCAGACGGGGAGACCCAGTACTTC
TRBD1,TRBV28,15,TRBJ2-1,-,CASSSVQAGGYEQFF,TGTGCCAGCAGTTCCGTTCAGGCAGGGGGCTATGAGCAGTTCTTC
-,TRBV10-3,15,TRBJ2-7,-,CAISESETPNYEQYF,TGTGCCATCAGTGAGTCCGAGACTCCGAATTACGAGCAGTACTTC
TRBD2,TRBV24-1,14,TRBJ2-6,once,CATGRGAGANVLTF,TGTGCCACCGGGAGGGGCGCCGGGGCCAACGTCCTGACTTTC
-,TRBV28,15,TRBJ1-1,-,CASSFLGPMNTEAFF,TGTGCCAGCAGTTTTCTTGGGCCCATGAACACTGAAGCTTTCTTT
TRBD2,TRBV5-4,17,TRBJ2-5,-,CASSLLTSGDFQETQYF,TGTGCCAGCAGCCTACTTACTAGCGGGGACTTCCAAGAGACCCAGTACTTC
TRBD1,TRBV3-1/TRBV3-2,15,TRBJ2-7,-,CASSPTGTVHREQYF,TGTGCCAGCAGCCCAACCGGGACAGTCCACCGGGAGCAGTACTTC
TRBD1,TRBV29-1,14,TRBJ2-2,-,CSVERTGVTGELFF,TGCAGCGTTGAACGGACAGGGGTGACCGGGGAGCTGTTTTTT
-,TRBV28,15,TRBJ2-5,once,CASSFPDRFQEAQYF,TGTGCCAGCAGTTTCCCCGACAGATTCCAAGAGGCCCAGTACTTC
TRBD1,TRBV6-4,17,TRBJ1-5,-,CASSAPRRDRANQPQHF,TGTGCCAGCAGTGCCCCGAGGCGGGACAGGGCAAATCAGCCCCAGCATTTT
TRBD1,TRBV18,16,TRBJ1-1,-,CASSPPGTGENTEAFF,TGTGCCAGCTCACCACCGGGAACAGGGGAGAACACTGAAGCTTTCTTT
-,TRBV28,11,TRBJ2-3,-,CASSLYASLSF,TGTGCCAGCAGTTTATACGCTAGCCTTTCTTTT
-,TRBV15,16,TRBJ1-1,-,CATSREGGTANTEAFF,TGTGCCACCAGCAGAGAGGGGGGGACGGCGAACACTGAAGCTTTCTTT
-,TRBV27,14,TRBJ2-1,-,CASSLWGQVDEQFF,TGTGCCAGCAGTTTATGGGGCCAGGTGGATGAGCAGTTCTTC